This T cell receptor beta chain was identified in a study of T cell responses to AZD1222 COVID-19 vaccine. General study results and limits: The donor group comprised mostly white British people and more females; the analysis possibly underestimated clonal diversity. It was only after the peak T cell response that any repertoires were sampled. AZD1222 recipients seropositive at baseline numbered only five to seven.

Clones were sequenced by immunoSEQ multiplex PCR, and TCRdb holds only the in-frame ones, with some missing. The table records 100,000 to 120,000 clones, 92% of them present only once. Notes on this clone: Antigen specificity is unknown.

The TCR comes from an adult in good health. The source was peripheral blood, collected on day 0 of AZD1222 vaccination.

As DNA, the CDR3 is TGCAGCGTCGTCTTGGGGGAAGTATCCTACGAGCAGTACTTC. Translated: CSVVLGEVSYEQYF. The gene calls are TRBV29-1 and TRBJ2-7, with D possibly called TRBD1 or TRBD2 (5 bases each). The CDR3 totals 14 residues. From germline, CDR1 is SQVTM and CDR2 ANQGSEA. V was trimmed by 6 bases and J by 1 base, leaving 16 bases between them.